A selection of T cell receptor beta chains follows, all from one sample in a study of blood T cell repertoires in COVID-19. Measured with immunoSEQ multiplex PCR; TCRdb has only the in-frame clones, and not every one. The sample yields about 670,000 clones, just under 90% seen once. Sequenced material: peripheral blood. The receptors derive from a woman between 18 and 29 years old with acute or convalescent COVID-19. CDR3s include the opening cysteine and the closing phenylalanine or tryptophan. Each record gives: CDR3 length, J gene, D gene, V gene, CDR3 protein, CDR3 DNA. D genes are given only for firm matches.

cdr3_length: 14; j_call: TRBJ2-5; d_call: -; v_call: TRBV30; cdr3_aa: CAWGRVSTEGTQYF; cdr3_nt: TGTGCCTGGGGGCGAGTGTCTACCGAAGGGACCCAGTACTTC
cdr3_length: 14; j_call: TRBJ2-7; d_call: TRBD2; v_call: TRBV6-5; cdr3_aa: CASSRLAGANEQYF; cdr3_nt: TGTGCCAGCAGCCGACTAGCGGGGGCGAACGAGCAGTACTTC
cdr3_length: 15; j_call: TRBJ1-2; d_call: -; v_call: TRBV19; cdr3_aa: CASSIAPGTIYGYTF; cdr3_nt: TGTGCCAGTAGTATCGCCCCCGGGACAATCTATGGCTACACCTTC
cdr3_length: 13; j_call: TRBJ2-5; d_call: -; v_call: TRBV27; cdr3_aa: CASSQGRSETQYF; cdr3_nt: TGTGCCAGCAGCCAGGGGCGTAGCGAGACCCAGTACTTC
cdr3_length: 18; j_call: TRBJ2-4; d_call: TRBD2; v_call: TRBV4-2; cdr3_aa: CASSQDVTSGGPRNIQYF; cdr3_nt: TGTGCCAGCAGCCAAGATGTCACTAGCGGGGGGCCGAGGAACATTCAGTACTTC
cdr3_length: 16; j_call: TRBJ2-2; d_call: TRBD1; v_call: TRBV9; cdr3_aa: CASSQPRDRSSGELFF; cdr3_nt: TGTGCCAGCAGCCAACCCCGGGACAGATCATCCGGGGAGCTGTTTTTT
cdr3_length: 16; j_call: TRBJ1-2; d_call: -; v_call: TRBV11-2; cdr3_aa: CASSSPGMAGGYGYTF; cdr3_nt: TGTGCCAGCAGCTCGCCTGGTATGGCAGGTGGCTATGGCTACACCTTC
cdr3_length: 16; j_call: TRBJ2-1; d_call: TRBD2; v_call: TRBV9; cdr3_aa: CASSVSAGETYNEQFF; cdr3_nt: TGTGCCAGCAGCGTTTCGGCGGGGGAAACCTACAATGAGCAGTTCTTC
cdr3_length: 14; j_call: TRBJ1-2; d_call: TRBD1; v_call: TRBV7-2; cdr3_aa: CASSSDRGGLGYTF; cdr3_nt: TGTGCCAGCAGTTCCGACAGGGGAGGTCTGGGCTACACCTTC
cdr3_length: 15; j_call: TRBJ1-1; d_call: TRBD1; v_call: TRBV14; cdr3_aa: CASRLTGGGDTEAFF; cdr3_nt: TGTGCCAGCAGACTGACAGGGGGCGGAGACACTGAAGCTTTCTTT
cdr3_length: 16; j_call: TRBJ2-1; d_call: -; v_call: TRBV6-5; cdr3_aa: CASSSYPRYRVKEQFF; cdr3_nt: TGTGCCAGCAGTTCTTATCCTCGTTACAGGGTCAAGGAGCAGTTCTTC
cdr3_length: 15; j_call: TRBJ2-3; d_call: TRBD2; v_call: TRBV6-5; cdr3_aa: CASSPLGGAPDTQYF; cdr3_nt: TGTGCCAGCAGCCCCCTCGGGGGGGCCCCAGATACGCAGTATTTT